One and the same sample provided the 6 T cell receptor beta chains below, sequenced in a study of cytomegalovirus exposure and HLA in healthy donors. Use of 60 Vbeta and 13 Jbeta primers characterized the PCR. TCRdb's copy holds only in-frame clones and misses some; the assay was immunoSEQ multiplex PCR. The repertoire holds over 110,000 clones, with approximately 80% as singletons. Sequenced material: PBMCs. All receptors come from a woman younger than 30 in good health and CMV-seropositive.

The chain carries TRBV18 and TRBJ2-5; no firm D call. This CDR3 is built from 12 residues. The V gene's germline CDR1 is KGHSH and CDR2 LQKENI. V was cut by 8 bases and J by 3 bases, with 10 bases left in between. The CDR3 loop is CASVSGEETQYF. Written as DNA, the CDR3 is TGTGCCAGCGTCTCCGGAGAAGAGACCCAGTACTTC.

The V and J genes are TRBV6-1 and TRBJ2-3; 10 nucleotides match TRBD2. The CDR3 sequence is 16 residues long. J was trimmed by 1 base and V by 2 bases; bases with no gene match: 3. Looked up from germline, CDR1 is MNHNS and CDR2 is SASEGT. The CDR3 DNA reads as TGTGCCAGCAGTGAAATTACTAGCGGGGGCACAGATACGCAGTATTTT. It specifies CASSEITSGGTDTQYF.

The chain combines TRBV6-1 with TRBJ1-1; no reliable D call. V was cut by 5 bases and J by 6 bases, with 13 bases left in between. Germline values: CDR1 MNHNS, CDR2 SASEGT. CDR3 size: 13 residues. The CDR3 protein is CASSPAAAAEAFF. CDR3 in DNA: TGTGCCAGCAGTCCCGCGGCGGCGGCTGAAGCTTTCTTT.

The chain links TRBV6-1 to TRBJ1-4; D is unclear. Germline V CDR1 and CDR2: MNHNS, SASEGT. The CDR3 contains 12 residues. The CDR3 nucleotides read TGTGCTGCTTCAAAGCCACAGGAAAAACTGTTTTTT. This sequence encodes CAASKPQEKLFF.

The rearrangement uses TRBV6-6 and TRBJ2-5; tentative D call: TRBD2 (6 bases). The CDR3 has 16 residues. Germline lookup yields CDR1 MNHNY and CDR2 SVGAGI (reference sequence). V was cut by 4 bases and J by 1 base, with 16 bases left in between. The CDR3 coding sequence is TGTGCCAGCAGTTTCCTTTCCACCGGGGGCCAAGAGACCCAGTACTTC. Translated, it gives CASSFLSTGGQETQYF.

The CDR3 nucleotides are TGTGCCAGCAGCTTAGGTACAGGCCCTAATGAAAAACTGTTTTTT. Its translation: CASSLGTGPNEKLFF. The chain is built from TRBV11-2 and TRBJ1-4; maybe TRBD1 (5 bases). Germline lookup yields CDR1 SGHAT and CDR2 FQNNGV. V was trimmed by 1 base and J by 3 bases, leaving 9 bases between them. The CDR3 extends over 15 amino acids.